This TCR beta chain emerged from a study of cytomegalovirus exposure and HLA in healthy donors. Turning to the study itself: In an early release, HLA-typed donors contributed tens of millions of unique TCR sequences. Notes on the study in general: Donors were assumed by presence/absence analyses to have roughly uniform sequencing depth. Researchers catalogued approximately 170 TCR beta chains as cytomegalovirus-associated.

As regards this clone: As yet, its antigen is unknown. An end of the junction does not agree with germline; a read error may underlie this.

The CDR3 contains 15 residues. The germline CDR1 and CDR2 sequences are MNHEY and SVGAGI. PCR used 60 Vbeta primers and 13 Jbeta primers. Some clones are missing from TCRdb's copy, which holds only in-frame ones; the method was immunoSEQ multiplex PCR. In the table there are about 190,000 clones, around 79% of which are singletons. The chain combines TRBV6-5 with TRBJ2-1; D is undetermined. Source material: PBMCs. This TCR derives from a woman between 18 and 30 years old in good health and CMV-seronegative. This CDR3 is CASRYTNGGGNGQFF. The CDR3 region has the DNA TGTGCCAGCAGGTACACCAACGGCGGCGGCAATGGGCAGTTCTTC.